This TCR beta chain is from a study of identical twins. At least ten counts were recorded for this clonotype. This CDR3 is built from 14 residues. Germline CDR1 reads LGHNA; CDR2 reads YSLEER. V was pared by 1 base and J by 11 bases, with 15 bases between. TCRdb reprocessed the 5' RACE reads via MiXCR and lists one record per CDR3 protein. The sample records 550,000 to 700,000 distinct CDR3 sequences, 7.5% to 10% being singletons. The same data also went into a second study, on yellow fever vaccine responses in identical twins.

The specimen was PBMCs. The V and J genes are TRBV4-3 and TRBJ2-1, with D tentatively TRBD1 or TRBD2 (5 bases each). This sequence was found in a woman under 30 in good health. CDR3 bases: TGCGCCAGCAGCCAAGCCGTGGGGGTGCCTCAGCAGTTCTTC. Translated, it gives CASSQAVGVPQQFF.